Here is one T cell receptor (beta chain) with its context. Its target is not known. These data come from a study of regulatory T cells in long-lasting Graves disease. Study as a whole: Persistent Graves' disease meant over 5 years of antithyroid drugs with positive TSH receptor antibodies.

CDR1 and CDR2 (germline): SGHRS, YFSETQ. Trimming took 3 bases from V and 0 from J; bases not matched to a gene: 12. This CDR3 comprises 18 residues. Time point specified: persistent/refractory GD, antithyroid drugs over 5 years with positive TRAb. Isolated PBMC RNA provided the starting material for the TCR library. Study-level points and caveats: Gene preferences differed: TRBV28, TRBJ1-2, TRBJ2-5 in persistent cases.

To make TCR beta libraries, researchers used iRepertoire HTBI primers and Arm-PCR of CDR3 regions. TCRdb called the multiplex PCR reads again in MiXCR, with one record for every CDR3 protein. Of around 340,000 distinct CDR3 sequences listed, around a fifth are singletons. The chain is built from TRBV5-1 and TRBJ2-7, with 10 positions matching TRBD2. This clonotype was obtained from a female donor with Graves disease. Here the sequenced sample was peripheral blood mononuclear cells (PBMCs), taken when the disease was refractory, from a patient treated with antithyroid drugs. CDR3 protein: CASSSGLAGAGLSYEQYF. CDR3 bases: TGCGCCAGCAGCTCGGGGCTAGCGGGAGCGGGACTCTCCTACGAGCAGTACTTC. The variable domain in full, completed from reference TRBV5-1 and TRBJ2-7, reads KAGVTQTPRYLIKTRGQQVTLSCSPISGHRSVSWYQQTPGQGLQFLFEYFSETQRNKGNFPGRFSGRQFSNSRSEMNVSTLELGDSALYLCASSSGLAGAGLSYEQYFGPGTRLTVT.